These 4 T cell receptor beta chains originate from one sample sequenced in a study of T cell changes during pregnancy in multiple sclerosis. The repertoire was sequenced with immunoSEQ multiplex PCR; TCRdb's copy has only in-frame clones and lacks some. The sample contains 20,000 to 25,000 clones, around nine tenths of which appear only once. The sequencing used CD8+ T cells from peripheral blood mononuclear cells, collected in the first trimester of pregnancy. All receptors come from a female donor with multiple sclerosis, enrolled in a pregnancy study.

The chain recombines TRBV7-9 with TRBJ1-1; D unresolved. The CDR3 runs to 13 residues. Trimming pared 5 bases from V and 1 base from J, leaving 8 bases between. Looked up from germline, CDR1 is SEHNR and CDR2 is FQNEAQ (reference sequence). The CDR3 sequence is CASSPVANTEAFF. CDR3 DNA: TGTGCCAGCAGCCCAGTGGCGAACACTGAAGCTTTCTTT.

The CDR3 region has the DNA TGCGCCAGCAGCCAATGGACGGGGGTCCCCCTCCACTTT. Protein product: CASSQWTGVPLHF. The rearrangement links TRBV4-3 to TRBJ1-6, with D possibly being TRBD1 (5 bases). V lost 2 bases and J 13 bases, leaving 12 bases between the germline ends. CDR3 length: 13 amino acids. CDR1 is LGHNA and CDR2 is YSLEER in the germline V gene.

The chain links TRBV15 to TRBJ1-4; 10 bases line up with TRBD1. The germline gives CDR1 LNHNV, CDR2 YYDKDF (reference sequence). The J segment lost 6 bases and the V segment lost 4 bases, leaving 8 bases of the junction unmatched. The CDR3 has 16 amino acids. The CDR3 spells CATSKGVGTGDEKLFF. The CDR3 bases are TGTGCCACCAGCAAGGGAGTCGGGACAGGGGATGAAAAACTGTTTTTT.

The V and J genes are TRBV6-1 and TRBJ1-1; tentatively, D is TRBD1 (5 bases). CDR1 and CDR2 (germline): MNHNS, SASEGT. V lost 2 bases and J 6 bases, leaving 13 bases between the germline ends. The CDR3 covers 14 residues. Written as DNA, the CDR3 is TGTGCCAGCAGTGAATTTGGCAGGGTGGCTGAAGCTTTCTTT. Translation gives CASSEFGRVAEAFF.